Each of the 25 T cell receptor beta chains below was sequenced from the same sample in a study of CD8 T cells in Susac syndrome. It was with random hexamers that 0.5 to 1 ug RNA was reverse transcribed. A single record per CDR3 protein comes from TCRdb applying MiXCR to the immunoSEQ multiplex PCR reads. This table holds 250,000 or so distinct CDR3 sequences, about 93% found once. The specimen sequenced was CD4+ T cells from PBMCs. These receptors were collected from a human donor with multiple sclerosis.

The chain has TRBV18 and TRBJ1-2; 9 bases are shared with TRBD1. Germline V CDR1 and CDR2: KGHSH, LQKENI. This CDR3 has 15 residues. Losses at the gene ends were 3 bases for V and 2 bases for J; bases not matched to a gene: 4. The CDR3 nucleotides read TGTGCCAGCTCACCTTCAGGGACAGGGAACTATGGCTACACCTTC. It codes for CASSPSGTGNYGYTF.

CDR3 DNA sequence: TGTGCCAGCAGTTTATCGATCGGTCTAGGGAGGCCAGAGAACTACGAGCAGTACGTC. Protein: CASSLSIGLGRPENYEQYV. The V gene is TRBV27, the J gene TRBJ2-7, with a tentative D call TRBD2 (6 bases). The germline V and J ends were trimmed by 0 bases and 3 bases, with 24 bases remaining between them. This CDR3 has 19 amino acids. Looked up from germline, CDR1 is MNHEY and CDR2 is SMNVEV (reference sequence).

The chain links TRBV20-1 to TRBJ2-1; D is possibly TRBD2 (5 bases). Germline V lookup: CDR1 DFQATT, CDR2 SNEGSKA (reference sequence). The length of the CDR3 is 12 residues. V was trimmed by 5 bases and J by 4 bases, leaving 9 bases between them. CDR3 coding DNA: TGCAGTGCTGGGAGACTTTACAATGAGCAGTTCTTC. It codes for CSAGRLYNEQFF.

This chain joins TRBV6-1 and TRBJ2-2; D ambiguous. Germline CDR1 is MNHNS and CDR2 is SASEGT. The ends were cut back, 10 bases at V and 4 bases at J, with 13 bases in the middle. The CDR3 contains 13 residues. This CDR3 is CATPPSGTGELFF. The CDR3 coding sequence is TGTGCCACGCCCCCCTCGGGCACCGGGGAGCTGTTTTTT.

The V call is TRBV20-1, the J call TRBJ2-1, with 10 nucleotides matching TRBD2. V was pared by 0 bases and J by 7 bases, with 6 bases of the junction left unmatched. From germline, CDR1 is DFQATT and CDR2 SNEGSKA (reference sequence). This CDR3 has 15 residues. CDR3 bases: TGCAGTGCTAGAGATCTTCTAGCGGGGGATAATGAGCAGTTCTTC. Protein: CSARDLLAGDNEQFF.

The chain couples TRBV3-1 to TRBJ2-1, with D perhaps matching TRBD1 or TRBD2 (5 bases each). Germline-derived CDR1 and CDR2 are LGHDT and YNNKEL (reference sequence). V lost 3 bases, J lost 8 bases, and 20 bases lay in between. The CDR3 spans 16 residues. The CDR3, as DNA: TGTGCCAGCAGCCAGGTAATGAGCAGGGCGGGCGATGAGCAGTTCTTC. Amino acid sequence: CASSQVMSRAGDEQFF.

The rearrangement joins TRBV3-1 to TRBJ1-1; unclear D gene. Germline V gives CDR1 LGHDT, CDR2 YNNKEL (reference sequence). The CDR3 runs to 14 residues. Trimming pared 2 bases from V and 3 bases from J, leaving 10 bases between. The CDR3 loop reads CASSQRGRDTEAFF. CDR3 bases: TGTGCCAGCAGCCAAAGAGGGAGGGACACTGAAGCTTTCTTT.

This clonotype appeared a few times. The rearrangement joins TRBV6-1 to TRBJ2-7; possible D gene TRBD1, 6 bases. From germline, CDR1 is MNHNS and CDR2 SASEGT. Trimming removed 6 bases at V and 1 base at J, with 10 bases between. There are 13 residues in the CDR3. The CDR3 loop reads CASRSGVSYEQYV. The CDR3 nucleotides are TGTGCCAGCAGGTCAGGGGTTTCCTACGAGCAGTACGTC.

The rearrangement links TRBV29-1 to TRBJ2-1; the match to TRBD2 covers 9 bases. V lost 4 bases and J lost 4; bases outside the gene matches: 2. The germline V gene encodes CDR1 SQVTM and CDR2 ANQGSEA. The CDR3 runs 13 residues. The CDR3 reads CSVGLAGYNEQFF. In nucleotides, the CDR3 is TGCAGCGTTGGGCTAGCGGGGTACAATGAGCAGTTCTTC.

CDR3 amino acids: CASTKDVYGYTF. CDR3 nucleotide sequence: TGTGCCAGCACTAAGGACGTCTATGGCTACACCTTC. The chain couples TRBV12-3 or TRBV12-4 to TRBJ1-2; D not resolved. The CDR3 is 12 residues long. Trimming removed 7 bases from V and 4 bases from J, with 10 bases in between.

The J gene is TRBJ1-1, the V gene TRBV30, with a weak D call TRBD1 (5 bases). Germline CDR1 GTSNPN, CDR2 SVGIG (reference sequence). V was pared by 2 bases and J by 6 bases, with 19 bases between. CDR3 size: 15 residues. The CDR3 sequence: CAWSRRRGESSEAFF. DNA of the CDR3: TGTGCCTGGAGTAGAAGGCGAGGGGAGAGCTCTGAAGCTTTCTTT.

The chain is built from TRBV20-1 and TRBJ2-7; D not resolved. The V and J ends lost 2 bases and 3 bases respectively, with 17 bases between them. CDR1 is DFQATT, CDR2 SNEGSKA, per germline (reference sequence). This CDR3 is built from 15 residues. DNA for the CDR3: TGCAGTGCTAGAAATCCACCAGCAGAGCTCTACGAGCAGTACTTC. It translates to CSARNPPAELYEQYF.

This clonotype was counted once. CDR3 loop: CASSQEAAQGGEQFF. The CDR3 coding sequence is TGCGCCAGCAGCCAAGAAGCCGCCCAGGGGGGTGAGCAGTTCTTC. V and J are TRBV4-1 and TRBJ2-1; possibly TRBD1 for D (7 bases). Germline CDR1 and CDR2: MGHRA and YSYEKL. V lost 0 bases to trimming and J lost 9 bases, with 15 bases between them. This CDR3 has 15 amino acids.

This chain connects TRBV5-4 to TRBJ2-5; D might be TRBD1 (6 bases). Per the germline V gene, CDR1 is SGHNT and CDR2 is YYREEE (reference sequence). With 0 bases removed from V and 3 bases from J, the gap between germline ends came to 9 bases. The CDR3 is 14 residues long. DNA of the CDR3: TGTGCCAGCAGCTTGGTTCAGGGGAAAGAGACCCAGTACTTC. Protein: CASSLVQGKETQYF.

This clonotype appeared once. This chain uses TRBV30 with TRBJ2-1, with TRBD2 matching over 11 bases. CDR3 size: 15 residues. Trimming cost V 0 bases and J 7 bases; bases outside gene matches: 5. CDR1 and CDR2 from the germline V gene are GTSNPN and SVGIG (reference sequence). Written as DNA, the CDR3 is TGTGCCTGGAGTGTGGTACCTAGCGGGAGGAATGAGCAGTTCTTC. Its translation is CAWSVVPSGRNEQFF.

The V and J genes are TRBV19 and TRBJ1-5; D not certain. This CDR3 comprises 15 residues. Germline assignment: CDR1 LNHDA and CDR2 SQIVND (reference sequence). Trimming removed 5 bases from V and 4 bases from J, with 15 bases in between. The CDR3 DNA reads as TGTGCCAGTAGTCCTGACAAAAGGGTAAATCAGCCCCAGCATTTT. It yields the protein CASSPDKRVNQPQHF.

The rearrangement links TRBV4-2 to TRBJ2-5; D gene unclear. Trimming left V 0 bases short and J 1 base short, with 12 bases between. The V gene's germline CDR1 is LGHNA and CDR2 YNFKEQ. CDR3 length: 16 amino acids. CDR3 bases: TGTGCCAGCAGCCAAGAAGGCGGCTTCCCCCAAGAGACCCAGTACTTC. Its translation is CASSQEGGFPQETQYF.

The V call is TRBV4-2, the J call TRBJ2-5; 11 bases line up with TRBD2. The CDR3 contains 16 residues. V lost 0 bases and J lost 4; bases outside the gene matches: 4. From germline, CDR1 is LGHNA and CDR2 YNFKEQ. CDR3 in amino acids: CASSQDGTSGGETQYF. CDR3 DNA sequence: TGTGCCAGCAGCCAAGATGGAACTAGCGGGGGAGAGACCCAGTACTTC.

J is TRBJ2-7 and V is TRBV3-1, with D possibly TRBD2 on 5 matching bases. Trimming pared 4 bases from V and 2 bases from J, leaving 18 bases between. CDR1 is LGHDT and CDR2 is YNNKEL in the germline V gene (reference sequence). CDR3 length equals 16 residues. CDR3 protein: CASSPTPELVPYEQYF. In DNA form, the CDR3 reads TGTGCCAGCAGCCCGACGCCGGAACTAGTTCCCTACGAGCAGTACTTC.

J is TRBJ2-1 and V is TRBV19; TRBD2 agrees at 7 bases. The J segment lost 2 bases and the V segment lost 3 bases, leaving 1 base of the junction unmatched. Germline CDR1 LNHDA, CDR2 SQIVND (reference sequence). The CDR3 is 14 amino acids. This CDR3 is CASSMSGAYNEQFF. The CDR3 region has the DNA TGTGCCAGTAGTATGAGCGGGGCCTACAATGAGCAGTTCTTC.

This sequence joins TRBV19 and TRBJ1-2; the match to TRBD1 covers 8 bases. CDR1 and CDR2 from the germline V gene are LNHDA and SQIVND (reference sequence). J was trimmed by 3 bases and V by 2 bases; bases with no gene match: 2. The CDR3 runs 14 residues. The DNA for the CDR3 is TGTGCCAGTAGTATATTGACAGGGGACTATGGCTACACCTTC. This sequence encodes CASSILTGDYGYTF.

CDR3 protein: CASSEARGGRDYEQYV. The CDR3 DNA is TGTGCCAGCAGTGAAGCCCGGGGAGGCAGAGACTACGAGCAGTACGTC. The V and J genes are TRBV6-1 and TRBJ2-7, with D maybe TRBD2 (6 bases). Germline V CDR1 and CDR2: MNHNS, SASEGT. This CDR3 has 16 residues. V was trimmed by 0 bases and J by 3 bases, leaving 15 bases between them.

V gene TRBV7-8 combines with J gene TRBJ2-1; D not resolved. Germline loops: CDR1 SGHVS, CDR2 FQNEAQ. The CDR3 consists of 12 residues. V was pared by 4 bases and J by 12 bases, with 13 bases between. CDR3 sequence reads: CASSSAGLGQFF. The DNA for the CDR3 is TGTGCCAGCAGCTCCGCCGGGTTAGGGCAGTTCTTC.

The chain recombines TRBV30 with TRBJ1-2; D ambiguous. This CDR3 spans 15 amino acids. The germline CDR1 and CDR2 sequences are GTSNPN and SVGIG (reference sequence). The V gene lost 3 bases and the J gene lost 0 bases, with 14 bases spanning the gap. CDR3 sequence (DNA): TGTGCCTGGAGAAAAGGGTTAGAACCTAACTATGGCTACACCTTC. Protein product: CAWRKGLEPNYGYTF.

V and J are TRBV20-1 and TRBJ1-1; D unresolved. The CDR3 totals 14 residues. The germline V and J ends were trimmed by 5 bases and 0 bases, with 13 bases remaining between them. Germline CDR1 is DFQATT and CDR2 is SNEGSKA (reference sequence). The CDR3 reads CSAQGRFMNTEAFF. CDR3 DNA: TGCAGTGCTCAAGGACGGTTCATGAACACTGAAGCTTTCTTT.